This TCR beta chain was recovered during a study of T cell responses to AZD1222 COVID-19 vaccine. This CDR3 has 16 residues. V dropped 2 bases and J dropped 13; count of bases not matched to a gene: 12. From germline, CDR1 is MNHEY and CDR2 SVGAGI. Profiling relied on immunoSEQ multiplex PCR, and the TCRdb table lists in-frame clones only, not all of them. The table includes 15,000 or so clones, under 90% detected once. Concerning this clone itself: Other DNA sequences within the sample encode an identical CDR3.

This TCR derives from an adult who received the AZD1222 COVID-19 vaccine. The gene calls are TRBV6-5 and TRBJ1-6; 9 bases line up with TRBD1. Here the sequenced sample was peripheral blood, taken 28 days after the second AZD1222 dose. CDR3 residues: CASSYGQGSAASPLHF. In nucleotides, the CDR3 is TGTGCCAGCAGTTACGGACAGGGGTCAGCCGCTTCGCCCCTCCACTTT.